This T cell receptor beta chain was identified during a study of blood T cell repertoires in COVID-19 (TCRdb year 2020). In terms of the full investigation: Samples covering the acute and convalescent phases of COVID-19 were provided by collaborators in the United States, Italy and Spain. The prospective study material was composed of cDNA or gDNA derived from T cells, B-cell-depleted T cells, or PBMCs. The dataset comprised deeply sampled blood TCRbeta repertoires from subjects exposed to, actively infected with, or recovered from COVID-19. Where HLA class I and class II types were available, the types were taken from metadata supplied by the sample provider, not from assay-based typing. A de-identified subject ID, COVID-19 status, age in years and sex were almost always included in the sample metadata. A freely available public database, intended as a resource for researchers studying the immune response to SARS-CoV-2, is where the repertoires were released. Samples were obtained from the ongoing ImmuneRACE study (first 160 participants) and from over 1,000 subjects provided by 6 global collaborators.

Collaborating institutions collected whole blood in K2EDTA tubes following their own protocols. For TCRbeta analysis, collaborators shipped samples in one of three forms: frozen whole blood, isolated PBMCs, or DNA extracted from either of those sample types. As concerns this clone: Its antigen remains unidentified. Base qualities are not at hand, and no much larger clone is one base apart.

Overall study outcomes, separate from this receptor: The amount of clinical and demographic metadata varied by source and participant and was provided uncurated.

The immunoSEQ Assay, a bias-controlled multiplex PCR, was used to amplify TCRbeta CDR3 regions from genomic DNA. As for the authors' bioinformatics: Nucleated cell counts per sample were estimated from amplification of reference gene primers within the assay. To quantify the absolute abundance of each unique TCRbeta CDR3 rearrangement, sequence reads were collapsed and filtered. Productive Simpson clonality was computed per sample as the square root of Simpson's diversity index over productive rearrangements. TCRdb stores this immuneACCESS table with in-frame sequences only. Part of the clones is absent; in the studies checked, under half of the shortfall reflects unresolved V genes, and no reason is known for the rest. The DNA was the basis for D and trimming; V, J and clone size are from that table. Across this sample there are about 60,000 clones, with just over 85% seen only once. 4.5% to 5% of the sample belongs to the ten largest clones.

The germline V gene (reference sequence) provides CDR1 MNHNY and CDR2 SVGAGI. Unmatched junction bases come to 3, with V trimmed by 6 bases and J by 2 bases. The CDR3 measures 13 amino acids from cysteine to phenylalanine. CDR3 DNA is the only sequence kept; it has 39 bases, read in frame from the first base. The chain is made from TRBV6-6 and TRBJ1-2, with 7 bases aligning to TRBD1. The material sequenced was peripheral blood. The sequence came from a human donor in a cohort sampled during active COVID-19. The CDR3 region: CASSPTGNYGYTF. Read as DNA, the sequence is TGTGCCAGCAGCCCGACAGGGAACTATGGCTACACCTTC.